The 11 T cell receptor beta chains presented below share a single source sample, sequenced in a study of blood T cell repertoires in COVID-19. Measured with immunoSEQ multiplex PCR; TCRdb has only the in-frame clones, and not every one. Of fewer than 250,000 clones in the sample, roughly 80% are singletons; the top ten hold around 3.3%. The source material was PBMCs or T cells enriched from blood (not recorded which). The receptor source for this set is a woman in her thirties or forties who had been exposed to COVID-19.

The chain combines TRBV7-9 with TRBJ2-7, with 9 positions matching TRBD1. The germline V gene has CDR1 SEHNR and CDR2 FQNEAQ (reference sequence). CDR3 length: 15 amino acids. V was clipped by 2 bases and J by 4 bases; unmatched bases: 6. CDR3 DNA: TGTGCCAGCAGCTTACCAACAGGGGGCTCGTACGAGCAGTACTTC. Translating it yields CASSLPTGGSYEQYF.

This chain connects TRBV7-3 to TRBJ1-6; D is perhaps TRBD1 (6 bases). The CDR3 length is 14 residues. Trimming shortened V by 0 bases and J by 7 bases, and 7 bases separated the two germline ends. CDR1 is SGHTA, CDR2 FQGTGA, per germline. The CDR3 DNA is TGTGCCAGCAGCTTAACCACAGGGAATTCACCCCTCCACTTT. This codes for CASSLTTGNSPLHF.

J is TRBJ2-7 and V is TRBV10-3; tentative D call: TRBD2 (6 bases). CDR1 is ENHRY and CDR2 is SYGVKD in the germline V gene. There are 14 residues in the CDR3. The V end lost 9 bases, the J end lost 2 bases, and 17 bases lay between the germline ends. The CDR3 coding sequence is TGTGCCATGTCCGGGGAGGAGCATCCCTACGAGCAGTACTTC. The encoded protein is CAMSGEEHPYEQYF.

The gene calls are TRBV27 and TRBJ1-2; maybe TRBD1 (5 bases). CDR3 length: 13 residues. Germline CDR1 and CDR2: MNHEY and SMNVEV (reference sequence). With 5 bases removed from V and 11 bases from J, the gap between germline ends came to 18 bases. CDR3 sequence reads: CASSPSLGGAYTF. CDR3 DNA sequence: TGTGCCAGCAGTCCCTCCCTGGGTGGGGCTTACACCTTC.

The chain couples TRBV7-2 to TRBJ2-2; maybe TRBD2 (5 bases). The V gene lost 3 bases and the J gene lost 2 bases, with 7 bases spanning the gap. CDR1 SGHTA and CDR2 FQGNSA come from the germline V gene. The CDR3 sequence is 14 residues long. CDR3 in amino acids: CASSFWTNTGELFF. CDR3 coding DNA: TGTGCCAGCAGCTTCTGGACTAACACCGGGGAGCTGTTTTTT.

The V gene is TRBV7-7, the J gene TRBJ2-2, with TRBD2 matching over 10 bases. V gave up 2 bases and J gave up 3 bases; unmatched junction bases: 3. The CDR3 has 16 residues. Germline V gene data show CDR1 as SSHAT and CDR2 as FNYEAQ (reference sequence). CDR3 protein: CASSLSGGAYTGELFF. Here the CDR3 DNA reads TGTGCCAGCAGCTTAAGCGGGGGGGCCTACACCGGGGAGCTGTTTTTT.

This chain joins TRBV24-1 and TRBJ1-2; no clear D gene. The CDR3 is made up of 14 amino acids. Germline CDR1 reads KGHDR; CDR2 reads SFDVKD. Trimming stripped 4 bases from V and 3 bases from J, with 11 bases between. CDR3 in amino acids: CATSENGQDYGYTF. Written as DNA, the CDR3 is TGTGCCACCAGTGAAAATGGGCAGGACTATGGCTACACCTTC.

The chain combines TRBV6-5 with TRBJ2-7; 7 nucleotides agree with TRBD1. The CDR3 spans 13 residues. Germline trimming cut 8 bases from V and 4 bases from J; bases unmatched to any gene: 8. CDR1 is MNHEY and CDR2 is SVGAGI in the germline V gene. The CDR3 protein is CASRDSPTYEQYF. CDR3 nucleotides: TGTGCCAGCCGGGACAGCCCAACGTACGAGCAGTACTTC.

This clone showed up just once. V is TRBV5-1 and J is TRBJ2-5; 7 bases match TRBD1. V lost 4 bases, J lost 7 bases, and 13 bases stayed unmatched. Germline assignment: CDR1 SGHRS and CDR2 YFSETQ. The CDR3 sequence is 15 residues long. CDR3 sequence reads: CASSPEGALGGTQYF. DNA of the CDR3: TGCGCCAGCAGCCCCGAGGGGGCCCTTGGAGGGACCCAGTACTTC.

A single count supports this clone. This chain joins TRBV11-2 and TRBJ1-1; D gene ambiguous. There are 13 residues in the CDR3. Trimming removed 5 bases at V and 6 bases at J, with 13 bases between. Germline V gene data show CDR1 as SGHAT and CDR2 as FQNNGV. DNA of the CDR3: TGTGCCAGCAGCCCCCCCGGAGAATCTGAAGCTTTCTTT. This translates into CASSPPGESEAFF.

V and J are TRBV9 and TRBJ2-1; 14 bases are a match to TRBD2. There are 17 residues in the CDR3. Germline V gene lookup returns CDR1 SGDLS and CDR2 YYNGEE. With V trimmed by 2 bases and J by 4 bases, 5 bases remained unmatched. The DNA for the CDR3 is TGTGCCAGCAGCGTGTCCGGGACTAGCGGGGGTTACAATGAGCAGTTCTTC. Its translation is CASSVSGTSGGYNEQFF. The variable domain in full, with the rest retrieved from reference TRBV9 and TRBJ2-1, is DSGVTQTPKHLITATGQRVTLRCSPRSGDLSVYWYQQSLDQGLQFLIQYYNGEERAKGNILERFSAQQFPDLHSELNLSSLELGDSALYFCASSVSGTSGGYNEQFFGPGTRLTVL.